This is a list of T cell receptor beta chains from one sample in a study of cytomegalovirus exposure and HLA in healthy donors. Clones were sequenced by immunoSEQ multiplex PCR, and TCRdb holds only the in-frame ones, with some missing. Among around 50,000 clones, approximately 67% were seen once, and the ten largest hold roughly 6.5%. Material: PBMCs. Receptors were obtained from a young man in good health and CMV-seronegative. CDR3s include the opening cysteine and the closing phenylalanine or tryptophan. A D gene is named only where the DNA matches it firmly. A row's size may be missing; if present it is once, few, many or a size class.

clone_size: few; j_call: TRBJ2-1; v_call: TRBV4-1; d_call: TRBD2; cdr3_aa: CASSQVASGDYNEQFF; cdr3_nt: TGCGCCAGCAGCCAAGTCGCAAGCGGGGATTACAATGAGCAGTTCTTC
clone_size: .; j_call: TRBJ1-2; v_call: TRBV30; d_call: .; cdr3_aa: CAWSVTGYGYTF; cdr3_nt: TGTGCCTGGAGTGTAACGGGATATGGCTACACCTTC
clone_size: few; j_call: TRBJ1-2; v_call: TRBV5-1; d_call: TRBD1; cdr3_aa: CASRETAGQGYGYTF; cdr3_nt: TGCGCCAGCCGTGAAACGGCGGGACAGGGGTATGGCTACACCTTC
clone_size: .; j_call: TRBJ1-2; v_call: TRBV18; d_call: .; cdr3_aa: CASSPPRQPNYGYTF; cdr3_nt: TGTGCCAGCTCACCACCGAGACAACCAAACTATGGCTACACCTTC
clone_size: .; j_call: TRBJ1-2; v_call: TRBV5-6; d_call: TRBD1; cdr3_aa: CASSKGQGVGGYTF; cdr3_nt: TGTGCCAGCAGCAAGGGACAGGGGGTTGGTGGCTACACCTTC
clone_size: few; j_call: TRBJ2-1; v_call: TRBV5-4; d_call: TRBD2; cdr3_aa: CASSLRLAVRNEQFF; cdr3_nt: TGTGCCAGCAGCTTGAGACTAGCGGTTAGGAATGAGCAGTTCTTC
clone_size: .; j_call: TRBJ2-2; v_call: TRBV5-1; d_call: TRBD2; cdr3_aa: CASSLNSPTSGTANTGELFF; cdr3_nt: TGCGCCAGCAGCTTGAATTCACCAACTAGCGGGACCGCGAACACCGGGGAGCTGTTTTTT
clone_size: .; j_call: TRBJ2-3; v_call: TRBV5-1; d_call: TRBD1; cdr3_aa: CASSLAGTGDFTDTQYF; cdr3_nt: TGCGCCAGCAGCTTGGCCGGGACAGGGGACTTCACAGATACGCAGTATTTT
clone_size: .; j_call: TRBJ1-2; v_call: TRBV5-6; d_call: .; cdr3_aa: CASSTEGGGDGYTF; cdr3_nt: TGTGCCAGCAGCACCGAAGGGGGGGGCGACGGCTACACCTTC
clone_size: .; j_call: TRBJ2-7; v_call: TRBV6-1; d_call: .; cdr3_aa: CATLGGVYEQYF; cdr3_nt: TGTGCCACCCTGGGGGGTGTATACGAGCAGTACTTC
clone_size: once; j_call: TRBJ1-6; v_call: TRBV6-1; d_call: .; cdr3_aa: CAGGTYNSPLHF; cdr3_nt: TGTGCCGGTGGCACCTATAATTCACCCCTCCACTTT
clone_size: .; j_call: TRBJ2-1; v_call: TRBV6-5; d_call: .; cdr3_aa: CASSYSLAGGEQFF; cdr3_nt: TGTGCCAGCAGTTACTCTCTAGCCGGAGGTGAGCAGTTCTTC
clone_size: .; j_call: TRBJ2-5; v_call: TRBV5-1; d_call: .; cdr3_aa: CASSWRDLGGTQYF; cdr3_nt: TGCGCCAGCAGCTGGAGGGATCTCGGTGGGACCCAGTACTTC
clone_size: .; j_call: TRBJ1-3; v_call: TRBV19; d_call: .; cdr3_aa: CASSIPPGFGNTIYF; cdr3_nt: TGTGCCAGTAGTATCCCTCCAGGGTTTGGAAACACCATATATTTT
clone_size: .; j_call: TRBJ1-2; v_call: TRBV18; d_call: TRBD1; cdr3_aa: CASSPTGDGGYTF; cdr3_nt: TGTGCCAGCTCACCTACAGGGGATGGTGGCTACACCTTC
clone_size: once; j_call: TRBJ1-5; v_call: TRBV6-1; d_call: .; cdr3_aa: CASSETVIQPQHF; cdr3_nt: TGTGCCAGCAGTGAGACAGTTATCCAGCCCCAGCATTTT
clone_size: .; j_call: TRBJ2-1; v_call: TRBV25-1; d_call: TRBD1; cdr3_aa: CASKGQGNNEQFF; cdr3_nt: TGTGCCAGCAAGGGACAGGGTAACAATGAGCAGTTCTTC
clone_size: .; j_call: TRBJ2-3; v_call: TRBV5-1; d_call: .; cdr3_aa: CASSLELASTDTQYF; cdr3_nt: TGCGCCAGCAGCTTGGAGCTAGCGAGCACAGATACGCAGTATTTT
clone_size: .; j_call: TRBJ2-1; v_call: TRBV30; d_call: TRBD2; cdr3_aa: CAWSWGLAALSSYNEQFF; cdr3_nt: TGTGCCTGGAGTTGGGGACTAGCGGCCCTTAGCTCCTACAATGAGCAGTTCTTC
clone_size: .; j_call: TRBJ1-2; v_call: TRBV19; d_call: TRBD1; cdr3_aa: CASRQPGQRTYGYTF; cdr3_nt: TGTGCCAGTAGACAACCGGGACAGAGAACCTATGGCTACACCTTC
clone_size: .; j_call: TRBJ1-5; v_call: TRBV10-1; d_call: TRBD1; cdr3_aa: CASSELSGTVSNQPQHF; cdr3_nt: TGCGCCAGCAGTGAGTTATCCGGGACAGTTAGCAATCAGCCCCAGCATTTT
clone_size: .; j_call: TRBJ1-1; v_call: TRBV19; d_call: TRBD1; cdr3_aa: CASKTGTGTEAFF; cdr3_nt: TGTGCCAGTAAGACAGGGACCGGGACTGAAGCTTTCTTT
clone_size: .; j_call: TRBJ2-7; v_call: TRBV10-3; d_call: TRBD1; cdr3_aa: CAIKGQGDYEQYF; cdr3_nt: TGTGCCATCAAGGGGCAGGGGGACTACGAGCAGTACTTC
clone_size: few; j_call: TRBJ1-1; v_call: TRBV10-1; d_call: .; cdr3_aa: CASSDRGFTEAFF; cdr3_nt: TGCGCCAGCAGTGATCGGGGTTTCACTGAAGCTTTCTTT
clone_size: few; j_call: TRBJ2-6; v_call: TRBV2; d_call: TRBD1; cdr3_aa: CASNRGRAGANVLTF; cdr3_nt: TGTGCCAGCAACAGGGGCCGAGCTGGGGCCAACGTCCTGACTTTC
clone_size: .; j_call: TRBJ2-5; v_call: TRBV15; d_call: .; cdr3_aa: CATSRPWQAQYF; cdr3_nt: TGTGCCACCAGCAGACCCTGGCAGGCCCAGTACTTC
clone_size: few; j_call: TRBJ1-1; v_call: TRBV6-5; d_call: .; cdr3_aa: CASRYQGRAFF; cdr3_nt: TGTGCCAGCAGGTATCAGGGAAGAGCTTTCTTT
clone_size: .; j_call: TRBJ1-1; v_call: TRBV6-6; d_call: .; cdr3_aa: CASINRIMNTEAFF; cdr3_nt: TGTGCCAGCATCAACAGGATCATGAACACTGAAGCTTTCTTT